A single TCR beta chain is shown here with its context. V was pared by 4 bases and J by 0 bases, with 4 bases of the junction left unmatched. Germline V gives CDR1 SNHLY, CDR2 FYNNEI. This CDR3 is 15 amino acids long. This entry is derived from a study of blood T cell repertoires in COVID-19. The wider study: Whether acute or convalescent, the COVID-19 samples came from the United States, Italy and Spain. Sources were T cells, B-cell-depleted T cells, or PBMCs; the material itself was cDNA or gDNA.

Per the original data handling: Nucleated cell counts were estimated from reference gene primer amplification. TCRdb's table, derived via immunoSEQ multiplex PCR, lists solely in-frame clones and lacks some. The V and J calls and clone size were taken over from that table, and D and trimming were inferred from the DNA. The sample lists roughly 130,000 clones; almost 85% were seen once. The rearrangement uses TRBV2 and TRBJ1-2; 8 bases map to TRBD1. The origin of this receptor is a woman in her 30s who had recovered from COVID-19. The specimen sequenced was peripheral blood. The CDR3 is CASSVQQGANYGYTF. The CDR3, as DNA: TGTGCCAGCAGTGTCCAACAGGGGGCTAACTATGGCTACACCTTC.